This T cell receptor beta chain was captured in a study of cytomegalovirus exposure and HLA in healthy donors. Remarks on this clone: As yet, its antigen is unknown.

In the PCR, 60 Vbeta and 13 Jbeta primers were used. The data were produced by immunoSEQ multiplex PCR, yet TCRdb's version contains in-frame clones alone and is incomplete. Among about 150,000 clones listed, approximately 80% were seen once. Study results and limitations: In a later analysis, HLA-associated TCR beta chains were more clonally expanded than equally common others. Researchers reported that a few CMV-associated chains were confirmed in vitro as CMV antigen-specific. A later analysis appeared to link common viral pathogens to several of the most significant clusters.

The sequence came from a woman between 40 and 50 years old in good health and CMV-seropositive. Material for sequencing was PBMCs.

Written as DNA, the CDR3 is TGTGCCAGCAGCGTATCAGGGGCGGATAATGAAAAACTGTTTTTT. This sequence encodes CASSVSGADNEKLFF. V gene TRBV7-2 combines with J gene TRBJ1-4, with a tentative D call TRBD1 (6 bases). The CDR3 sequence is 15 residues long. Germline lookup yields CDR1 SGHTA and CDR2 FQGNSA. V lost 5 bases and J lost 4, with 14 bases in between.